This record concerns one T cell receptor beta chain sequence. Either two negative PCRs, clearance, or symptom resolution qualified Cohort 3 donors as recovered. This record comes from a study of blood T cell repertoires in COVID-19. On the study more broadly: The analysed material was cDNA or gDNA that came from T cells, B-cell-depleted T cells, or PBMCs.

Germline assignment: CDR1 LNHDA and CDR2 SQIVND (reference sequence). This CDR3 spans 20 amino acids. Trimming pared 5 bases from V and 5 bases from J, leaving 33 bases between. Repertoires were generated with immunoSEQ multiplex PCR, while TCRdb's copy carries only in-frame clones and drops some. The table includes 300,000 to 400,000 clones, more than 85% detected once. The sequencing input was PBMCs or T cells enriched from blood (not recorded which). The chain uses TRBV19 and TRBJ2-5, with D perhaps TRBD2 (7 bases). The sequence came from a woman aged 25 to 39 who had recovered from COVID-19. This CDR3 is CASSLGGQRGLNTLGETQYF. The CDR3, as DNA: TGTGCCAGTAGTTTGGGGGGGCAGAGGGGCCTCAACACTCTGGGGGAGACCCAGTACTTC. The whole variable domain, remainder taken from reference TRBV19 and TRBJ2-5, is DGGITQSPKYLFRKEGQNVTLSCEQNLNHDAMYWYRQDPGQGLRLIYYSQIVNDFQKGDIAEGYSVSREKKESFPLTVTSAQKNPTAFYLCASSLGGQRGLNTLGETQYFGPGTRLLVL.